A single sample is the source of the 25 T cell receptor beta chains below, sequenced in a study of blood T cells in healthy people across ages (dated by TCRdb to the mid-2010s). Libraries were prepared through 5' RACE. The reads were generated on an Illumina HiSeq 2500. A second PCR of about 7 to 12 cycles was performed with a sample-barcoded 5' primer and a J-beta primer mix. TCRdb reanalyzed the raw reads on its own, using fastp at Q25 for trimming and MiXCR for clone calling, and kept in-frame beta chains. Records with the same CDR3 protein are collapsed into one entry carrying the most frequent genes and DNA. The sample records around 700,000 distinct CDR3 sequences, approximately 25% of which are singletons. The ten largest clonotypes hold 9.4% of the sample. These data also featured in a second study, about T cells of mothers and their children.

Sequencing was done on a sample of blood. Every receptor here comes from a boy aged 5-17 years in good health.

V gene TRBV3-1 combines with J gene TRBJ2-7, with 8 bases lining up with TRBD2. Trimming cost V 0 bases and J 3 bases; bases outside gene matches: 7. Germline V gives CDR1 LGHDT, CDR2 YNNKEL (reference sequence). CDR3 size: 16 residues. The CDR3 coding sequence is TGTGCCAGCAGCCAAGATGTGGGGCTAGCGGGCTACGAGCAGTACTTC. Protein sequence: CASSQDVGLAGYEQYF.

This clonotype was counted only a few times. The chain has TRBV7-9 and TRBJ2-5; no reliable D call. The end of the DNA fits TRBJ2-1 better, so the J call may be wrong. This CDR3 is built from 14 residues. From germline, CDR1 is SEHNR and CDR2 FQNEAQ (reference sequence). For the CDR3, the DNA is TGTGCCAGCAGCTTTGACCAGTCAAAGGAGGAGCAGTTCTTC. As protein: CASSFDQSKEEQFF.

Only a few counts were recorded for this clonotype. This chain joins TRBV28 and TRBJ2-7; TRBD2 matches at 7 bases. V trimming: 8 bases; J trimming: 4 bases; junction bases outside the gene matches: 8. In germline, CDR1 is MDHEN, CDR2 SYDVKM. The CDR3 runs to 13 residues. The CDR3 DNA reads TGTGCCAGCGCCGTCGGGAGGTCGTACGAGCAGTACTTC. Residues: CASAVGRSYEQYF.

This rearrangement joins TRBV20-1 to TRBJ2-1, with 7 bases identical to TRBD1. The germline V gene encodes CDR1 DFQATT and CDR2 SNEGSKA (reference sequence). The CDR3 sequence is 14 residues long. Trimming at V came to 5 bases and at J to 3 bases, leaving 7 bases not matched to a gene. The CDR3 is CSAVRQGSYNEQFF. The CDR3 nucleotides are TGCAGTGCTGTACGACAGGGTAGCTACAATGAGCAGTTCTTC.

This clonotype showed up just a few times. The gene calls are TRBV3-1 and TRBJ2-7, with TRBD2 as a possible D gene (6 bases). This CDR3 is 16 amino acids long. Trimming left V 0 bases short and J 4 bases short, with 16 bases between. Germline V lookup: CDR1 LGHDT, CDR2 YNNKEL (reference sequence). CDR3 amino acids: CASSQDMGGGRYEQYF. The CDR3 region has the DNA TGTGCCAGCAGCCAAGATATGGGGGGTGGAAGATACGAGCAGTACTTC.

On this clonotype: This clone may be a read error of a much larger clone one base away. The CDR3 spells CASSPQGADAQYF. CDR3 bases: TGTGCCAGCAGCCCGCAGGGCGCAGATGCGCAGTATTTT. The chain recombines TRBV11-2 with TRBJ2-3; a possible D gene is TRBD1 (5 bases). Germline V gene data show CDR1 as SGHAT and CDR2 as FQNNGV. The CDR3 totals 13 residues.

This rearrangement joins TRBV7-2 to TRBJ1-4; D is undetermined. CDR1 and CDR2 from the germline V gene are SGHTA and FQGNSA. Trimming cost V 5 bases and J 8 bases, with 12 bases left between them. The CDR3 runs 13 residues. This CDR3 reads CASSGRTDEKLFF. In DNA, the CDR3 is TGTGCCAGCAGCGGACGGACGGACGAAAAACTGTTTTTT.

This clonotype appeared a few times. This CDR3 is CSARYWAADTQYF. In nucleotides, the CDR3 is TGCAGTGCTCGCTACTGGGCCGCAGATACGCAGTATTTT. This chain joins TRBV20-1 and TRBJ2-3, with D hard to call. Trimming left V 5 bases short and J 4 bases short, with 13 bases between. This CDR3 has 13 residues. CDR1 and CDR2 from the germline V gene are DFQATT and SNEGSKA (reference sequence).

The chain is built from TRBV12-5 and TRBJ2-7; D is ambiguous. Germline V gene sequence: CDR1 LGHNT, CDR2 FRNRAP. The CDR3 length is 13 residues. V lost 2 bases to trimming and J lost 0 bases, with 5 bases between them. The DNA for the CDR3 is TGTGCTAGTGGTTTGACAGACTCCTACGAGCAGTACTTC. Translation: CASGLTDSYEQYF.

Ten or more counts support this clonotype. V is TRBV2 and J is TRBJ2-1; 7 bases map to TRBD2. The CDR3 length is 13 residues. Germline CDR1 reads SNHLY; CDR2 reads FYNNEI. With 6 bases clipped from V and 5 bases from J, the junction kept 4 bases outside the gene matches. Written as DNA, the CDR3 is TGTGCCAGCAGAGAGCGGGGAAACAATGAGCAGTTCTTC. This sequence encodes CASRERGNNEQFF.

V gene TRBV6-2 or TRBV6-3 combines with J gene TRBJ2-5; 9 nucleotides match TRBD2. The CDR3 has 13 residues. V gave up 8 bases and J gave up 4 bases; unmatched junction bases: 5. The V gene's germline CDR1 is MNHEY and CDR2 SVGEGT. CDR3 coding DNA: TGTGCCAGCCATCCAGCGGGGGGAGAGACCCAGTACTTC. It translates to CASHPAGGETQYF.

V usage is TRBV18 and J usage is TRBJ1-5; the match to TRBD1 covers 8 bases. The junction had 11 bases not matched to a gene; V was cut back by 6 bases and J by 7 bases. CDR3 length: 15 amino acids. Germline V gives CDR1 KGHSH, CDR2 LQKENI. The CDR3, as DNA: TGTGCCAGCTCTAGGGGACAGGTAACGGAACAGCCCCAGCATTTT. Its translation is CASSRGQVTEQPQHF.

This clonotype was detected a few times. The rearrangement links TRBV6-2 or TRBV6-3 to TRBJ1-5; TRBD1 matches 10 bases. The CDR3 is 17 residues long. Trimming at V came to 10 bases and at J to 3 bases, leaving 15 bases not matched to a gene. Germline V gives CDR1 MNHEY, CDR2 SVGEGT. DNA of the CDR3: TGTGCCACCTCGGGACAGGGGATATCGTCGCCCAATCAGCCCCAGCATTTT. The encoded protein is CATSGQGISSPNQPQHF.

This chain links TRBV28 with TRBJ1-2; perhaps TRBD1 as D (6 bases). Germline lookup yields CDR1 MDHEN and CDR2 SYDVKM. The V and J ends lost 6 bases and 4 bases respectively, with 15 bases between them. The CDR3 sequence is 14 residues long. CDR3 sequence (DNA): TGTGCCAGCAGCTACCAATCAGGGGCCTATGGCTACACCTTC. Amino acids: CASSYQSGAYGYTF.

The J gene is TRBJ2-1, the V gene TRBV6-5; possibly TRBD2 for D (7 bases). CDR1 and CDR2 (germline): MNHEY, SVGAGI. V dropped 2 bases and J dropped 1 base, with 21 bases sitting between them. The CDR3 is made up of 19 amino acids. The CDR3 sequence: CASSYGSGGGGPSYNEQFF. The CDR3 bases are TGTGCCAGCAGTTACGGGTCGGGGGGCGGAGGCCCTTCCTACAATGAGCAGTTCTTC.

This clonotype has only a few counts. The gene calls are TRBV20-1 and TRBJ2-7, with TRBD2 as a possible D gene (7 bases). Germline CDR1 reads DFQATT; CDR2 reads SNEGSKA (reference sequence). V lost 3 bases and J 0 bases, leaving 15 bases between the germline ends. This CDR3 is built from 15 residues. CDR3 DNA sequence: TGCAGTGCTAGTATGCGGGGGCGGGCCTCCTACGAGCAGTACTTC. Protein sequence: CSASMRGRASYEQYF.

The chain is built from TRBV6-2 or TRBV6-3 and TRBJ2-1; 7 bases align to TRBD2. The CDR3 consists of 15 residues. J gave up 5 bases and V 7 bases, and 11 bases lay outside the gene matches. CDR1 is MNHEY, CDR2 SVGEGT, per germline. CDR3 DNA sequence: TGTGCCAGCAACGACAGCGGGGAAAATAACAATGAGCAGTTCTTC. Residues: CASNDSGENNNEQFF.

This clonotype was detected only a few times. This chain uses TRBV29-1 with TRBJ2-2; D remains unclear. The germline V gene has CDR1 SQVTM and CDR2 ANQGSEA. The CDR3 extends over 15 amino acids. Trimming left V 6 bases short and J 5 bases short, with 19 bases between. The CDR3 coding sequence is TGCAGCGTCCGGAAGGCCCAGGCAAGGACCGGGGAGCTGTTTTTT. Amino acid sequence: CSVRKAQARTGELFF.

This clonotype was seen only a few times. CDR3 sequence reads: CASSYGPFPNEKLFF. CDR3 DNA: TGTGCCAGCAGTTACGGGCCTTTCCCTAATGAAAAACTGTTTTTT. This chain joins TRBV6-5 and TRBJ1-4; D is ambiguous. This CDR3 contains 15 residues. V was shortened by 2 bases and J by 3 bases, with 10 bases between the two germline ends. The germline gives CDR1 MNHEY, CDR2 SVGAGI.

This clonotype showed up just a few times. The chain has TRBV11-2 and TRBJ2-5; TRBD2 aligns across 7 bases. This CDR3 comprises 17 residues. J was trimmed by 5 bases and V by 3 bases; bases with no gene match: 15. Germline V gives CDR1 SGHAT, CDR2 FQNNGV. CDR3 amino acids: CASSLRGGRLLWETQYF. CDR3 nucleotides: TGTGCCAGCAGCTTGCGCGGGGGAAGGCTTCTTTGGGAGACCCAGTACTTC.

This clonotype was recorded a few times. Sequence at one end of the junction differs from germline and may be a read error. This rearrangement joins TRBV7-2 to TRBJ2-5; D may be TRBD1 or TRBD2 (5 bases each). The J call may be wrong; the DNA end is better matched by TRBJ2-7. In germline, CDR1 is SGHTA, CDR2 FQGNSA. This CDR3 comprises 14 residues. CDR3: CATQDPGPTYEQYF. The CDR3 coding sequence is TGCGCCACCCAGGACCCGGGACCGACCTACGAGCAGTACTTC.

This chain connects TRBV12-3 or TRBV12-4 to TRBJ2-5; TRBD2 agrees at 12 bases. Matching the DNA end better, TRBJ2-1 makes the J call doubtful. There are 14 residues in the CDR3. The CDR3 is CASTVGLAGNEQFF. DNA of the CDR3: TGTGCCAGCACTGTAGGACTAGCGGGGAATGAGCAGTTCTTC.

The chain recombines TRBV2 with TRBJ1-6; tentatively, D is TRBD1 (5 bases). Trimming pared 2 bases from V and 9 bases from J, leaving 23 bases between. The germline V gene encodes CDR1 SNHLY and CDR2 FYNNEI. The CDR3 runs 18 residues. The CDR3 region has the DNA TGTGCCAGCAGTGAAAGCCGTTCGGGACCGGAGGCGGGTTCACCCCTCCACTTT. Protein sequence: CASSESRSGPEAGSPLHF.

The CDR3 loop reads CASSRQGSGEQYF. The CDR3 DNA reads as TGTGCCAGCAGCCGACAGGGGTCTGGAGAGCAGTACTTC. This chain links TRBV6-1 with TRBJ2-7; 8 bases align to TRBD1. Germline V gene lookup returns CDR1 MNHNS and CDR2 SASEGT. V lost 6 bases, J lost 7 bases, and 8 bases stayed unmatched. CDR3 length: 13 amino acids.

V and J are TRBV2 and TRBJ1-3, with D unclear. Trimming removed 7 bases at V and 3 bases at J, with 10 bases between. This CDR3 is 13 amino acids long. Germline loops: CDR1 SNHLY, CDR2 FYNNEI. The CDR3 coding sequence is TGTGCCAGCAAAGCGACCGGTGGAAACACCATATATTTT. This codes for CASKATGGNTIYF.